Listed below are T cell receptor beta chains from one sample, sequenced in a study of CD8 T cells in Susac syndrome. TCRdb processed the immunoSEQ multiplex PCR reads anew with MiXCR; each CDR3 protein has one entry. Among 300,000 to 350,000 distinct CDR3 sequences listed, 92% were seen once. The specimen sequenced was CD4+ T cells from PBMCs. The receptors here all came from a human donor with multiple sclerosis. The CDR3 runs from the conserved cysteine through the conserved F or W. D genes are given only for firm matches. The size of a clone is reported for some rows only, either as once, few or many, or as a class for expanded clones.

V gene	D gene	clone size	J gene	CDR3 protein	CDR3 DNA
TRBV11-3	.	.	TRBJ1-1	CASSFDHVAFF	TGTGCCAGCAGCTTCGATCACGTCGCTTTCTTT
TRBV20-1	.	.	TRBJ2-7	CSAPQSLVGPGTPYEQYF	TGCAGTGCCCCGCAGTCTCTGGTAGGTCCGGGGACACCCTACGAGCAGTACTTC
TRBV18	.	.	TRBJ2-2	CASSPDLGGELFF	TGTGCCAGCTCACCGGACCTAGGCGGGGAGCTGTTTTTT
TRBV5-1	.	once	TRBJ2-7	CASTTDGPIYEQYF	TGCGCCAGCACTACGGACGGACCGATCTACGAGCAGTACTTC
TRBV6-5	TRBD2	.	TRBJ2-7	CASRGTSFSEQYF	TGTGCCAGCAGGGGGACTAGCTTTTCCGAGCAGTACTTC
TRBV6-5	.	.	TRBJ1-4	CASRPYGDEKLFF	TGTGCCAGCAGACCCTACGGGGATGAAAAACTGTTTTTT
TRBV6-1	.	.	TRBJ1-1	CASSPQYVTEAFF	TGTGCCAGCAGCCCCCAATACGTGACTGAAGCTTTCTTT
TRBV6-2/TRBV6-3	.	.	TRBJ1-3	CASRGLRNTIYF	TGTGCCAGCAGGGGGTTGCGAAACACCATATATTTT
TRBV18	TRBD2	.	TRBJ2-5	CASASGTTPQETQYF	TGTGCCAGCGCCTCCGGGACTACTCCACAAGAGACCCAGTACTTC
TRBV12-3/TRBV12-4	.	.	TRBJ2-5	CASSFGGGASQETQYF	TGTGCCAGCAGTTTCGGGGGAGGAGCCTCCCAAGAGACCCAGTACTTC
TRBV7-9	.	once	TRBJ1-3	CASSLLGEDGNTIYF	TGTGCCAGCAGCTTATTGGGGGAGGATGGAAACACCATATATTTT
TRBV9	.	.	TRBJ1-6	CASSESIGLYSPLHF	TGTGCCAGCAGCGAGAGCATAGGGTTGTATTCACCCCTCCACTTT
TRBV3-1	TRBD2	.	TRBJ2-5	CASSVLREGRAETQYF	TGTGCCAGCAGCGTCTTACGGGAGGGAAGGGCGGAGACCCAGTACTTC
TRBV20-1	TRBD2	.	TRBJ2-4	CSASPQAGALIQYF	TGCAGTGCTTCTCCACAAGCGGGGGCTCTCATTCAGTACTTC
TRBV19	TRBD1	.	TRBJ1-2	CASSDRAKDGYTF	TGTGCCAGTTCCGACAGGGCAAAGGATGGCTACACCTTC
TRBV7-2	.	.	TRBJ2-1	CASSPYQPDGEQFF	TGTGCCAGCAGCCCATACCAGCCAGATGGTGAGCAGTTCTTC
TRBV16	.	.	TRBJ2-7	CASSQTPAGHYEQYF	TGTGCCAGCAGCCAAACCCCCGCGGGGCACTACGAGCAGTACTTC
TRBV3-1	TRBD2	.	TRBJ2-7	CASGRDPSAGEQYF	TGTGCCAGCGGGAGGGATCCATCCGCTGGCGAGCAGTACTTC
TRBV5-6	.	.	TRBJ1-3	CASSLAGRNTGNTIYF	TGTGCCAGCAGCTTGGCGGGGAGGAACACTGGAAACACCATATATTTT
TRBV24-1	TRBD2	.	TRBJ2-3	CATSAGGLAGHTDTQYF	TGTGCCACCAGTGCCGGGGGGCTAGCGGGACACACAGATACGCAGTATTTT
TRBV7-2	TRBD2	.	TRBJ2-2	CASSLSSGSTAGELFF	TGTGCCAGCAGCTTATCTAGCGGGAGTACCGCCGGGGAGCTGTTTTTT
TRBV6-9	.	.	TRBJ2-2	CASSYLARSTTGELFF	TGTGCCAGCAGTTATTTGGCTAGGTCGACCACCGGGGAGCTGTTTTTT
TRBV20-1	.	.	TRBJ2-2	CSARTRLTQVGELFF	TGCAGTGCTAGAACCCGACTCACTCAGGTCGGGGAGCTGTTTTTT
TRBV29-1	.	.	TRBJ1-1	CSAWTAMNTEAFF	TGCAGCGCGTGGACAGCCATGAACACTGAAGCTTTCTTT
TRBV6-6	TRBD2	.	TRBJ2-7	CASSYSLAGFDEQYF	TGTGCCAGCAGTTACTCCCTAGCGGGATTTGACGAGCAGTACTTC
TRBV30	.	.	TRBJ2-6	CAWSGRRTASSGANVLTF	TGTGCCTGGAGTGGCCGTAGGACGGCGAGCTCTGGGGCCAACGTCCTGACTTTC
TRBV6-5	TRBD1	.	TRBJ2-1	CASSYWGTGGAGRNEQFF	TGTGCCAGCAGTTATTGGGGGACAGGGGGCGCTGGTCGAAATGAGCAGTTCTTC
TRBV20-1	.	.	TRBJ1-1	CSASHNQRTEAFF	TGCAGTGCTAGTCACAATCAAAGGACTGAAGCTTTCTTT
TRBV5-6	TRBD2	.	TRBJ2-5	CASSFRGGRETQYF	TGTGCCAGCAGCTTCCGGGGGGGTCGGGAGACCCAGTACTTC
TRBV7-2	TRBD2	.	TRBJ2-1	CASSLRASGETYNEQFF	TGTGCCAGCAGCTTACGGGCTAGCGGAGAAACCTACAATGAGCAGTTCTTC
TRBV4-1	.	.	TRBJ2-1	CASSQVYGSIYEQFF	TGCGCCAGCAGCCAAGTATACGGGAGCATCTATGAGCAGTTCTTC
TRBV9	.	.	TRBJ2-3	CASSVGGVSTDTQYF	TGTGCCAGCAGCGTAGGCGGGGTTAGCACAGATACGCAGTATTTT
TRBV4-3	TRBD1	.	TRBJ2-7	CASSQSSGQGVYEQYF	TGCGCCAGCAGCCAATCCTCGGGACAGGGTGTCTACGAGCAGTACTTC
TRBV11-2	.	.	TRBJ1-2	CASSLPVTLMGGYTF	TGTGCCAGCAGCCTACCAGTAACTCTAATGGGTGGCTACACCTTC
TRBV29-1	.	.	TRBJ2-5	CSVEKSLQGETQYF	TGCAGCGTTGAGAAATCCTTACAGGGAGAGACCCAGTACTTC
TRBV27	.	.	TRBJ2-2	CASSLSGTVNTGELFF	TGTGCCAGCAGTTTGTCCGGGACCGTGAACACCGGGGAGCTGTTTTTT
TRBV6-1	.	.	TRBJ1-3	CASSAQGRESGNTIYF	TGTGCCAGCAGTGCCCAGGGTAGGGAGTCTGGAAACACCATATATTTT
TRBV6-5	.	.	TRBJ2-3	CASSPGARGTDTQYF	TGTGCCAGCAGCCCAGGGGCGCGGGGAACAGATACGCAGTATTTT
TRBV6-6	TRBD1	.	TRBJ2-7	CASESTGERYEQYF	TGTGCCAGCGAGTCTACAGGGGAACGCTACGAGCAGTACTTC
TRBV20-1	TRBD1	.	TRBJ1-2	CSARAGGHNGYTF	TGCAGTGCTAGAGCAGGGGGCCATAATGGCTACACCTTC
TRBV30	.	.	TRBJ1-2	CAWSPGLSDYGYTF	TGTGCCTGGAGCCCCGGACTAAGCGACTATGGCTACACCTTC
TRBV5-1	TRBD1	.	TRBJ2-4	CASSPRTGSTSAIQYF	TGCGCCAGCAGCCCCCGGACAGGATCGACCTCGGCCATTCAGTACTTC
TRBV27	TRBD2	.	TRBJ2-1	CASSLSGRVIGEQFF	TGTGCCAGCAGTTTAAGCGGGAGGGTAATAGGTGAGCAGTTCTTC
TRBV3-1	.	.	TRBJ2-7	CASSRASGPYEQYF	TGTGCCAGCAGCCGGGCAAGCGGCCCCTACGAGCAGTACTTC
TRBV19	.	.	TRBJ2-7	CASSTTPGRGGPHYEQYF	TGTGCCAGTAGTACCACACCGGGCCGTGGGGGACCACATTACGAGCAGTACTTC
TRBV18	TRBD2	.	TRBJ2-7	CASSPPGGRYEQYF	TGTGCCAGCTCACCCCCGGGGGGGAGGTACGAGCAGTACTTC
TRBV12-3/TRBV12-4	.	.	TRBJ2-6	CASSLALGAGANVLTF	TGTGCCAGCAGTTTAGCGCTTGGGGCTGGGGCCAACGTCCTGACTTTC
TRBV19	TRBD1	.	TRBJ1-2	CASSFGQGGYTF	TGTGCCAGTAGTTTCGGACAGGGCGGCTACACCTTC
TRBV18	.	.	TRBJ2-1	CASSLIGLTGNEQFF	TGTGCCAGCTCCCTCATAGGGCTCACGGGGAATGAGCAGTTCTTC
TRBV20-1	.	.	TRBJ2-1	CSARVGTVGNEQFF	TGCAGTGCTAGAGTGGGGACTGTTGGGAATGAGCAGTTCTTC
TRBV30	.	.	TRBJ2-5	CAWEKYQETQYF	TGTGCCTGGGAGAAGTACCAAGAGACCCAGTACTTC
TRBV5-1	TRBD1	.	TRBJ2-1	CASSSISGTGGEQFF	TGCGCCAGCAGCTCTATTTCCGGGACAGGGGGTGAGCAGTTCTTC
TRBV5-6	.	few	TRBJ1-5	CASSWRDQPQHF	TGTGCCAGCTCCTGGAGAGATCAGCCCCAGCATTTT
TRBV5-1	TRBD1	.	TRBJ2-7	CASSLDGTGNAYEQYF	TGCGCCAGCAGCTTGGATGGGACAGGGAACGCTTACGAGCAGTACTTC